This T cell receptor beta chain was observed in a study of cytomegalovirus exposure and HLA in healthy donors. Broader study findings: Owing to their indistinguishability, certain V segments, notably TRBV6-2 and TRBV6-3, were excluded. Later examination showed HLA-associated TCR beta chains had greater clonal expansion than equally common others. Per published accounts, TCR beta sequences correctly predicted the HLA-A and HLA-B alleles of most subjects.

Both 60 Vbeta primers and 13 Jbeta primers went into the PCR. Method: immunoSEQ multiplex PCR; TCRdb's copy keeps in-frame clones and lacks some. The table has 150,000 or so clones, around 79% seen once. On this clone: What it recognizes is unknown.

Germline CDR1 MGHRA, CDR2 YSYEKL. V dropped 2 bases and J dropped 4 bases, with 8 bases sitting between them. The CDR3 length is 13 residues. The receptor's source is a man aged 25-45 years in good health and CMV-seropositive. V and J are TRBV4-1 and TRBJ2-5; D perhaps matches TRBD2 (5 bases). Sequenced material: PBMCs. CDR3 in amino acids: CASSQPRGETQYF. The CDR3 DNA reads TGCGCCAGCAGCCAACCCCGGGGAGAGACCCAGTACTTC.